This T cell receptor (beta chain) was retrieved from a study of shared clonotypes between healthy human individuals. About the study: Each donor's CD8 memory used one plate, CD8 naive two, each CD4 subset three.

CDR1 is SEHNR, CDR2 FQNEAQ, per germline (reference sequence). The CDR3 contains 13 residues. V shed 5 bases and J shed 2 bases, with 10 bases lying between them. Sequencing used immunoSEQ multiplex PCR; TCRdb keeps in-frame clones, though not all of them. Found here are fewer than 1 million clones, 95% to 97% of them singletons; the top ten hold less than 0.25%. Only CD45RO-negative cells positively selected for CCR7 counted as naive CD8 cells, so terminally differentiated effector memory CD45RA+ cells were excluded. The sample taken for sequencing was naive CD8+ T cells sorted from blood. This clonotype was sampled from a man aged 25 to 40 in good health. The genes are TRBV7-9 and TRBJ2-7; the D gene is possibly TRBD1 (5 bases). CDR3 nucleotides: TGTGCCAGCAGCCCAACAGGCGCCTACGAGCAGTACTTC. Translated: CASSPTGAYEQYF.